The clone carrying this T cell receptor (beta chain) was detected many times. This sample is drawn from a study of T cells in Graves' hyperthyroidism and ophthalmopathy. Amplification targeted TCR beta CDR3 regions from RNA transcripts. The TCR CDR3 first-round RT-PCR relied on the HTBI primer set. TCRdb used MiXCR to reprocess the multiplex PCR reads, holding one entry per CDR3 protein. The sample lists about 560,000 distinct CDR3 sequences; about half were seen once. No ophthalmopathy progression within 18 months constituted stable Graves' hyperthyroidism. The germline CDR1 and CDR2 sequences are SGHTA and FQGNSA. Germline trimming cut 3 bases from V and 5 bases from J; bases unmatched to any gene: 6. The CDR3 is made up of 14 amino acids.

The TCR was taken from a young woman with Graves' hyperthyroidism. Sequenced input: peripheral blood or thyroid tissue (not recorded which). J is TRBJ2-5 and V is TRBV7-2, with 7 bases aligning to TRBD1. The CDR3 spells CASSLKGAGETQYF. CDR3 DNA: TGTGCCAGCAGCTTGAAGGGGGCAGGTGAGACCCAGTACTTC.